The present T cell receptor (beta chain) was sequenced within a study of cytomegalovirus exposure and HLA in healthy donors. Trimming cost V 2 bases and J 5 bases; bases outside gene matches: 6. Looked up from germline, CDR1 is KGHSH and CDR2 is LQKENI. The CDR3 consists of 15 residues. Regarding the study as a whole: Later analysis demonstrated an association between a missense DCLRE1C variant and TCR beta V- and J-gene trimming. In an earlier analysis, productive rearrangement rates for most beta V segments clustered near 87% or 30%.

The PCR made use of 60 Vbeta and 13 Jbeta primers. Sequencing used immunoSEQ multiplex PCR; TCRdb keeps in-frame clones, though not all of them. The table lists about 87,000 clones, 6.5% to 8% of them singletons. Worth noting for this clone: Its antigen is unidentified.

Sequenced material: PBMCs. The receptor was derived from a man between 45 and 60 years old in good health and CMV-seronegative. The chain employs TRBV18 and TRBJ1-1; 9 bases are a match to TRBD1. The CDR3 DNA reads as TGTGCCAGCTCACCAAAGACAGGGGGTCCTACTGAAGCTTTCTTT. Amino acids: CASSPKTGGPTEAFF.